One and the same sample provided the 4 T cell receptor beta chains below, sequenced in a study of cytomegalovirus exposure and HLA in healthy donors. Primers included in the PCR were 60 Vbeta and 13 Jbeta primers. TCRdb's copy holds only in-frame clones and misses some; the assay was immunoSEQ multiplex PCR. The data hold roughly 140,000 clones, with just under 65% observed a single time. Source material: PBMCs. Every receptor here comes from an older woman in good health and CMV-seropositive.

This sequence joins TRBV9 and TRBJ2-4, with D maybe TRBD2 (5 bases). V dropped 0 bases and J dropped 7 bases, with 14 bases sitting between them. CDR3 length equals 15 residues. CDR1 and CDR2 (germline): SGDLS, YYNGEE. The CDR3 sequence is CASSVGWNGENIQYF. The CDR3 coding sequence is TGTGCCAGCAGCGTAGGGTGGAACGGGGAGAACATTCAGTACTTC.

CDR3: CASSTSGTAEETQYF. The CDR3 coding sequence is TGCGCCAGCAGCACTTCCGGGACAGCAGAGGAGACCCAGTACTTC. The rearrangement links TRBV5-1 to TRBJ2-5; 7 bases are a match to TRBD1. This CDR3 comprises 15 residues. Trimming took 4 bases from V and 5 from J; bases not matched to a gene: 11. The germline V gene encodes CDR1 SGHRS and CDR2 YFSETQ.

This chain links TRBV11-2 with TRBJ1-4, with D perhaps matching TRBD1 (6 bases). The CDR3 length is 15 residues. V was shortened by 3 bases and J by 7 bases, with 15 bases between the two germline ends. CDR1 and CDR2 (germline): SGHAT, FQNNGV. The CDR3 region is CASSLRTVNREKLFF. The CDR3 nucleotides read TGTGCCAGCAGCTTGAGGACAGTAAACCGTGAAAAACTGTTTTTT.

The CDR3 loop reads CASSIDWAGLGDEQFF. The CDR3, as DNA: TGTGCCAGTAGTATAGATTGGGCGGGCCTCGGGGATGAGCAGTTCTTC. The V call is TRBV19, the J call TRBJ2-1; D is possibly TRBD2 (5 bases). This CDR3 comprises 16 residues. Germline V gene lookup returns CDR1 LNHDA and CDR2 SQIVND (reference sequence). V was trimmed by 0 bases and J by 8 bases, leaving 17 bases between them.